Listed here are 3 T cell receptor beta chains from one sample, sequenced in a study of OX40 agonist ivuxolimab in advanced cancers. Profiled with immunoSEQ multiplex PCR; TCRdb holds only in-frame clones, not every one. The sample shows around 72,000 clones, roughly 85% of them seen only once. The sequencing here drew on CD4+ or CD8+ T cells sorted from blood, taken in a trial of the OX40 agonist ivuxolimab. The receptors derive from an adult with an advanced solid tumor such as melanoma, head and neck, liver or kidney cancer.

V and J are TRBV10-3 and TRBJ1-4; 8 bases align to TRBD1. The germline gives CDR1 ENHRY, CDR2 SYGVKD. This CDR3 spans 15 amino acids. After removal of 6 bases from V and 8 bases from J, the junction contained 11 bases not matched to a gene. The CDR3 DNA follows: TGTGCCATCAGCGGTGGGACAGGCCTTACCGAAAAACTGTTTTTT. It translates to CAISGGTGLTEKLFF.

The chain's CDR3 is CASSPRASSGNTIYF. CDR3 in DNA: TGTGCCAGCAGCCCCCGGGCCTCGTCTGGAAACACCATATATTTT. This sequence joins TRBV7-9 and TRBJ1-3; D remains ambiguous. The V gene's germline CDR1 is SEHNR and CDR2 FQNEAQ (reference sequence). The CDR3 covers 15 residues. With 5 bases removed from V and 1 base from J, the gap between germline ends came to 12 bases.

This chain uses TRBV7-3 with TRBJ2-3; D remains ambiguous. The germline V and J ends were trimmed by 5 bases and 2 bases, with 11 bases remaining between them. From germline, CDR1 is SGHTA and CDR2 FQGTGA. This CDR3 has 14 amino acids. DNA for the CDR3: TGTGCCAGCAGCCAGTCGGGTGTCACAGATACGCAGTATTTT. Translated: CASSQSGVTDTQYF.